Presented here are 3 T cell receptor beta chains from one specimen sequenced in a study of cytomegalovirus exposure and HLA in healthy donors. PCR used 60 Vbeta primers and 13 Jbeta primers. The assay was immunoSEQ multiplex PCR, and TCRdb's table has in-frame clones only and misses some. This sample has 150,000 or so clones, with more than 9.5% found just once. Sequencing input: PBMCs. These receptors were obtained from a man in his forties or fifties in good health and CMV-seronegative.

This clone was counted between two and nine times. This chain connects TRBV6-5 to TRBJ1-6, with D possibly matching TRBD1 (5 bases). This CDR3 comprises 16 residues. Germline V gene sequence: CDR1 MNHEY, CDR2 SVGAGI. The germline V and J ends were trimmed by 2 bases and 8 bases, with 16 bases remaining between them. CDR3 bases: TGTGCCAGCAGTTACGCCCGGAGGGGTTCCGATTCACCCCTCCACTTT. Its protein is CASSYARRGSDSPLHF.

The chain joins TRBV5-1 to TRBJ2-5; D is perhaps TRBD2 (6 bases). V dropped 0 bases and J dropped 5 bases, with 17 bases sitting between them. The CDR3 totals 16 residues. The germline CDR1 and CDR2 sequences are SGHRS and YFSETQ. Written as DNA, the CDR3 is TGCGCCAGCAGCTTGGGCCCAGGGACCGGAGGGGAGACCCAGTACTTC. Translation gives CASSLGPGTGGETQYF. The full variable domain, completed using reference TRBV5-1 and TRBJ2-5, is KAGVTQTPRYLIKTRGQQVTLSCSPISGHRSVSWYQQTPGQGLQFLFEYFSETQRNKGNFPGRFSGRQFSNSRSEMNVSTLELGDSALYLCASSLGPGTGGETQYFGPGTRLLVL.

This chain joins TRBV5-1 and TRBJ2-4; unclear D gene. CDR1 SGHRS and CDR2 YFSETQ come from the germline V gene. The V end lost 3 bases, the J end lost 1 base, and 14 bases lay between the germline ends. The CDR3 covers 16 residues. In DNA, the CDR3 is TGCGCCAGCAGCTCCGGGTTGACCGAGGCCAAAAACATTCAGTACTTC. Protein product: CASSSGLTEAKNIQYF.